This T cell receptor (beta chain) was identified in a study of blood T cell repertoires in COVID-19. Only in-frame clones appear in the TCRdb table, and some are missing; sequencing was by immunoSEQ multiplex PCR. The sample has 80,000 or so clones; about nine tenths are singletons. This CDR3 spans 16 amino acids. The chain combines TRBV21-1 with TRBJ2-1; the DNA was not compared with TRBD2, the D call given in the table. TRBV21-1 is a pseudogene locus. Sequences were obtained from peripheral blood. The receptor was derived from a woman between 55 and 75 years old with acute or convalescent COVID-19. The CDR3 protein is CASSPVAGESYNEQFF. CDR3 nucleotides: TGTGCCAGCAGCCCTGTAGCGGGAGAATCCTACAATGAGCAGTTCTTC.